This T cell receptor beta chain was profiled in a study of T cell responses to AZD1222 COVID-19 vaccine. General study points: Spike-specific TCR breadth and depth rose after two AZD1222 doses. In the spike-specific TCR repertoire, nearly half reportedly target unmutated variant regions. A mostly white British donor set with more females was recruited, and clonal diversity was possibly underestimated.

Repertoires were generated with immunoSEQ multiplex PCR, while TCRdb's copy carries only in-frame clones and drops some. The sample has about 54,000 clones, approximately 86% seen once. On this clone: Its target is unknown.

The TCR sequence derives from an adult who received the AZD1222 COVID-19 vaccine. Sequenced material: peripheral blood, taken 28 days after the second AZD1222 dose.

The CDR3 DNA is TGTGCCAGCAGTAAACACCGAGAGTACAATGAGCAGTTCTTC. Protein product: CASSKHREYNEQFF. The chain carries TRBV6-5 and TRBJ2-1, with D unresolved. The CDR3 is made up of 14 amino acids. Germline loops: CDR1 MNHEY, CDR2 SVGAGI. V gave up 5 bases and J gave up 4 bases, with 12 bases separating them.